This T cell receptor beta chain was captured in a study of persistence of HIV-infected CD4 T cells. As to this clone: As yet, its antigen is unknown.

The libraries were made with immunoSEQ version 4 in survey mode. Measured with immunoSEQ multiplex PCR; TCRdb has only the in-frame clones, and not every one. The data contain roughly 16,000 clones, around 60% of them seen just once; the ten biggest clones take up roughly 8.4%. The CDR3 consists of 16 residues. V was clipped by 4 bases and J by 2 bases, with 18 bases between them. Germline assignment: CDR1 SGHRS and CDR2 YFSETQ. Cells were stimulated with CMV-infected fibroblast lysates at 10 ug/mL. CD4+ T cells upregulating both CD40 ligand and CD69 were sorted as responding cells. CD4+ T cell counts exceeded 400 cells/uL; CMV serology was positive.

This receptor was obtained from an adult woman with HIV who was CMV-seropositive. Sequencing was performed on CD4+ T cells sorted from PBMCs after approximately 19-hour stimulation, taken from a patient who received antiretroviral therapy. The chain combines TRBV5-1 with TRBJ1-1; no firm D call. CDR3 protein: CASSRSQHNPNTEAFF. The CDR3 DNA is TGCGCCAGCAGCCGTTCCCAGCATAACCCCAACACTGAAGCTTTCTTT.